Listed below are T cell receptor beta chains from one sample, sequenced in a study of T cell repertoires in cytomegalovirus infection. TCRdb reprocessed the reads via MiXCR and lists one record per CDR3 protein. Of around 440,000 distinct CDR3 sequences listed, roughly 12% are singletons. The sample was PBMCs. These receptors were collected from a human donor in good health (CMV status not recorded). Some clones in this sample may be carry-over from other donors' samples. Each CDR3 is given without its conserved first and last residue.

V: TRBV7-2; J: TRBJ2-5; length: 13; CDR3: ASSFGTGVGETQY
V: TRBV20-1; J: TRBJ2-6; length: 12; CDR3: SARVGSGANVLT
V: TRBV12-3/TRBV12-4; J: TRBJ2-1; length: 13; CDR3: ASDGGGTGVNEQF
V: TRBV7-6; J: TRBJ2-1; length: 13; CDR3: ASRAGTGAYNEQF
V: TRBV19; J: TRBJ1-2; length: 10; CDR3: ASTQEGYGYT
V: TRBV7-8; J: TRBJ2-3; length: 12; CDR3: ASSLGAPTDTQY
V: TRBV5-4; J: TRBJ2-2; length: 14; CDR3: ASSLAPGMNTGELF
V: TRBV7-9; J: TRBJ2-7; length: 13; CDR3: ASSDSGRGRDEQY
V: TRBV27; J: TRBJ2-5; length: 13; CDR3: ASSQTRDAKETQY
V: TRBV20-1; J: TRBJ2-7; length: 11; CDR3: SARSLATYEQY
V: TRBV7-3; J: TRBJ2-2; length: 13; CDR3: ASSPQPGTTGELF
V: TRBV9; J: TRBJ1-1; length: 12; CDR3: ASSVESTGSGAF
V: TRBV4-1; J: TRBJ2-1; length: 15; CDR3: ASSQALLTAADNEQF
V: TRBV28; J: TRBJ2-1; length: 16; CDR3: ASSSRGGGRTTYNEQF
V: TRBV7-8; J: TRBJ2-7; length: 13; CDR3: ASSSGLAGVYEQY
V: TRBV6-1; J: TRBJ1-1; length: 9; CDR3: ASRTGQGID
V: TRBV7-8; J: TRBJ2-3; length: 15; CDR3: ASSLGWGEIGTDTQY
V: TRBV28; J: TRBJ1-2; length: 13; CDR3: ASSSPHLGNYGYT
V: TRBV29-1; J: TRBJ2-5; length: 14; CDR3: SVEDMGQGIQETQY
V: TRBV12-3/TRBV12-4; J: TRBJ1-3; length: 14; CDR3: ASRLIRGVSGNTIY
V: TRBV2; J: TRBJ2-3; length: 16; CDR3: ARLGLAGDGSGTDTQY
V: TRBV7-6; J: TRBJ1-6; length: 13; CDR3: ASSSPGGMNSPLH
V: TRBV7-9; J: TRBJ2-2; length: 14; CDR3: ASSFPGLADTGELF
V: TRBV2; J: TRBJ1-6; length: 16; CDR3: ASSQGGQLFSYNSPLH
V: TRBV24-1; J: TRBJ2-3; length: 12; CDR3: ATRQTSATDTQY
V: TRBV20-1; J: TRBJ2-5; length: 13; CDR3: SARDRQGRWETQY
V: TRBV11-2; J: TRBJ2-1; length: 14; CDR3: ASSLGAGGHRNEQF
V: TRBV6-5; J: TRBJ2-7; length: 13; CDR3: ASSYSARGSYEQY
V: TRBV30; J: TRBJ2-7; length: 11; CDR3: AWSLSSAHEQY
V: TRBV6-4; J: TRBJ2-4; length: 15; CDR3: ASLRAATALAKNIQY
V: TRBV24-1; J: TRBJ2-5; length: 14; CDR3: ATSETDGGLQETQY
V: TRBV12-3/TRBV12-4; J: TRBJ2-3; length: 12; CDR3: ASSIRDSRATQY
V: TRBV30; J: TRBJ1-6; length: 12; CDR3: AWRGMFPNSPLH
V: TRBV20-1; J: TRBJ2-3; length: 14; CDR3: SADGTSWGEADTQY
V: TRBV29-1; J: TRBJ2-3; length: 9; CDR3: SGAFRDTQY